This T cell receptor beta chain was obtained from a study of cytomegalovirus exposure and HLA in healthy donors. On the study more broadly: The 100 to 150 validation repertoires were reported in a later analysis to have been generated on the same platform as the 666 first-cohort repertoires.

A word on this clone: The antigen is unknown.

Some clones are missing from TCRdb's copy, which holds only in-frame ones; the method was immunoSEQ multiplex PCR. This sample carries about 240,000 clones, about 86% of them seen once, and the ten largest clones take 1% to 1.5%. CDR1 and CDR2 (germline): MNHEY, SMNVEV (reference sequence). V was pared by 5 bases and J by 0 bases, with 13 bases of the junction left unmatched. The CDR3 totals 19 residues. General observations from the study: Reported performance of the classifier showed diagnosis of cytomegalovirus status with high specificity and sensitivity. In the 95 to 150 validation repertoires, roughly 94% of cluster scores exceeded 0, per a later analysis.

The rearrangement joins TRBV27 to TRBJ2-6; 7 positions match TRBD1. The origin of this receptor is a woman aged 30 to 39 in good health and CMV-seropositive. The source material was PBMCs. This CDR3 reads CASSRDSLTLLSGANVLTF. The CDR3 region has the DNA TGTGCCAGCAGTAGGGACAGCTTAACCTTGCTCTCTGGGGCCAACGTCCTGACTTTC.